This TCR beta chain was captured by sequencing in a study of CD8 T cells in Susac syndrome. It was with random hexamers that about 0.45 to 1 ug RNA was reverse transcribed. Amplification of TCR beta CDR3 across 54 Vbeta and 13 Jbeta was performed with immunoSEQ multiplex PCR. TCRdb processed the immunoSEQ multiplex PCR reads anew with MiXCR; each CDR3 protein has one entry. The sample contains under 350,000 distinct CDR3 sequences, about 91% of which appear only once. The V gene lost 3 bases and the J gene lost 3 bases, with 16 bases spanning the gap. In germline, CDR1 is SGDLS, CDR2 YYNGEE. This CDR3 has 16 amino acids.

This TCR was recovered from a human donor with multiple sclerosis. This chain links TRBV9 with TRBJ2-1, with D perhaps TRBD2 (6 bases). Specimen: CD4+ T cells from PBMCs. The CDR3 DNA reads TGTGCCAGCAGCGCTAGACCGGGACTCTACTACAATGAGCAGTTCTTC. Its translation is CASSARPGLYYNEQFF.